Listed here are 22 T cell receptor beta chains from one sample, sequenced in a study of cytomegalovirus exposure and HLA in healthy donors. PCR primers comprised 60 Vbeta and 13 Jbeta primers. This table comes from immunoSEQ multiplex PCR, and its TCRdb copy is limited to in-frame clones, with some not included. Of fewer than 150,000 clones listed, 70% to 80% are singletons. The sequenced material came from PBMCs. These receptor sequences come from a male donor in good health and CMV-seronegative.

The CDR3 nucleotides are TGTGCCAGCAGTGAAGTTACTAGCGGGGGACCCTACGAGCAGTACTTC. It is translated as CASSEVTSGGPYEQYF. This chain links TRBV6-1 with TRBJ2-5, with 11 bases aligning to TRBD2. The J call may be mistaken, given a closer DNA end match to TRBJ2-7. This CDR3 has 16 residues. The germline CDR1 and CDR2 sequences are MNHNS and SASEGT.

The chain has TRBV5-5 and TRBJ2-2; the D is unclear. Trimming left V 0 bases short and J 0 bases short, with 6 bases between. The CDR3 is 15 residues long. Germline CDR1 SGHKS, CDR2 YYEKEE (reference sequence). CDR3 loop: CASSLVWPNTGELFF. In nucleotides, the CDR3 is TGTGCCAGCAGCTTGGTATGGCCGAACACCGGGGAGCTGTTTTTT.

The chain employs TRBV7-3 and TRBJ2-3; 9 nucleotides line up with TRBD2. The CDR3 covers 16 residues. Germline values: CDR1 SGHTA, CDR2 FQGTGA. V was clipped by 1 base and J by 6 bases; unmatched bases: 8. The chain's CDR3 is CASSLNPKAGGDTQYF. CDR3 in DNA: TGTGCCAGCAGCTTAAACCCGAAGGCGGGGGGGGATACGCAGTATTTT.

V and J are TRBV2 and TRBJ1-5; D possibly corresponds to TRBD1 (6 bases). Trimming removed 7 bases at V and 8 bases at J, with 18 bases between. Germline V gene sequence: CDR1 SNHLY, CDR2 FYNNEI. The CDR3 runs to 14 residues. The CDR3 region is CASTLRGRGEPQHF. CDR3 coding DNA: TGTGCCAGCACCCTAAGGGGCAGGGGTGAGCCCCAGCATTTT.

This clone was seen a few times. This chain uses TRBV10-2 with TRBJ1-1; D remains unclear. CDR3 length: 14 residues. Trimming took 0 bases from V and 0 from J, leaving 5 bases between them. The germline CDR1 and CDR2 sequences are WSHSY and SAAADI. DNA of the CDR3: TGCGCCAGCAGTGAGTCGAGTGTGAACACTGAAGCTTTCTTT. Protein product: CASSESSVNTEAFF.

The chain couples TRBV7-3 to TRBJ1-6; 7 positions agree with TRBD1. CDR3 length equals 15 residues. Germline V CDR1 and CDR2: SGHTA, FQGTGA. V shed 4 bases and J 6 bases; nucleotides not matched to a gene: 6. The CDR3 loop reads CASSSLAGGNSPLHF. DNA of the CDR3: TGTGCCAGCAGCTCCCTCGCAGGGGGTAATTCACCCCTCCACTTT.

This clone was seen just once. The chain is built from TRBV5-1 and TRBJ1-4, with a possible D match to TRBD1 (5 bases). The CDR3 covers 17 residues. Germline-derived CDR1 and CDR2 are SGHRS and YFSETQ. The V end lost 4 bases, the J end lost 6 bases, and 22 bases lay between the germline ends. This CDR3 reads CASSPEGDYGGDEKLFF. The CDR3 coding sequence is TGCGCCAGCAGCCCTGAAGGGGATTACGGGGGGGATGAAAAACTGTTTTTT.

V and J are TRBV7-2 and TRBJ2-3, with TRBD1 matching 9 bases. Unmatched junction bases numbered 5, after V lost 1 base and J lost 3 bases. The V gene's germline CDR1 is SGHTA and CDR2 FQGNSA. The length of the CDR3 is 16 residues. The CDR3 spells CASSLEGTGRTDTQYF. The CDR3 region has the DNA TGTGCCAGCAGCTTAGAGGGGACAGGGAGAACAGATACGCAGTATTTT.

The gene calls are TRBV5-6 and TRBJ2-3; 8 bases are a match to TRBD1. Germline V lookup: CDR1 SGHDT, CDR2 YYEEEE. The CDR3 runs 14 residues. V lost 2 bases, J lost 6 bases, and 5 bases stayed unmatched. The CDR3 sequence is CASSFRTGIDTQYF. For the CDR3, the DNA is TGTGCCAGCAGCTTCAGGACAGGGATCGATACGCAGTATTTT.

In nucleotides, the CDR3 is TGCAGCGTCCTGACAGGGATAAACACTGAAGCTTTCTTT. Translation: CSVLTGINTEAFF. This chain uses TRBV29-1 with TRBJ1-1; 7 bases match TRBD1. Germline CDR1 and CDR2: SQVTM and ANQGSEA. This CDR3 is 13 amino acids long. After removal of 6 bases from V and 2 bases from J, the junction contained 6 bases not matched to a gene. Drawing the rest from reference TRBV29-1 and TRBJ1-1, the complete variable domain is SAVISQKPSRDICQRGTSLTIQCQVDSQVTMMFWYRQQPGQSLTLIATANQGSEATYESGFVIDKFPISRPNLTFSTLTVSNMSPEDSSIYLCSVLTGINTEAFFGQGTRLTVV.

The chain couples TRBV4-1 to TRBJ1-1; TRBD1 might be the D (6 bases). The CDR3 spans 16 residues. Germline V gene sequence: CDR1 MGHRA, CDR2 YSYEKL. The V and J ends lost 3 bases and 1 base respectively, with 15 bases between them. CDR3 coding DNA: TGCGCCAGCAGCCAGAGGGGGAAGGGGTCGAACACTGAAGCTTTCTTT. This gives the protein CASSQRGKGSNTEAFF.

The V gene is TRBV28, the J gene TRBJ2-2; TRBD2 aligns across 7 bases. The CDR3 sequence is 15 residues long. V dropped 6 bases and J dropped 1; count of bases not matched to a gene: 5. Germline assignment: CDR1 MDHEN and CDR2 SYDVKM. The CDR3 nucleotides read TGTGCCAGCAGCAACGGGGGGAGGAACACCGGGGAGCTGTTTTTT. As protein: CASSNGGRNTGELFF.

The count of this clone is one. The genes are TRBV6-4 and TRBJ2-2; D may be TRBD1 (6 bases). The CDR3 consists of 15 residues. The germline V and J ends were trimmed by 6 bases and 5 bases, with 16 bases remaining between them. CDR1 is MRHNA, CDR2 SNTAGT, per germline. The CDR3 region is CASSRQAEITGELFF. CDR3 in DNA: TGTGCCAGCAGCCGACAGGCGGAGATTACCGGGGAGCTGTTTTTT.

This chain connects TRBV5-6 to TRBJ1-4; 8 nucleotides align to TRBD1. The CDR3 has 14 residues. Germline trimming cut 4 bases from V and 8 bases from J; bases unmatched to any gene: 7. CDR1 is SGHDT, CDR2 YYEEEE, per germline. CDR3 residues: CASSPGGEGEKLFF. The CDR3 DNA is TGTGCCAGCAGCCCAGGGGGCGAAGGAGAAAAACTGTTTTTT.

The chain combines TRBV5-4 with TRBJ1-2, with a possible D match to TRBD1 (6 bases). Per the germline V gene, CDR1 is SGHNT and CDR2 is YYREEE (reference sequence). Between the trimmed V and J ends, which lost 0 bases and 3 bases, there was a span of 15 bases. The CDR3 length is 16 residues. The chain's CDR3 is CASSLDMTGGDYGYTF. The CDR3 DNA reads TGTGCCAGCAGCTTGGATATGACAGGCGGCGACTATGGCTACACCTTC.

The chain recombines TRBV6-4 with TRBJ1-1; TRBD1 might be the D (6 bases). In germline, CDR1 is MRHNA, CDR2 SNTAGT. The V end was cut by 6 bases, the J end by 1 base, with 15 bases between. The CDR3 is 15 residues long. The CDR3 loop is CASRHSGQPNTEAFF. As DNA, the CDR3 is TGTGCCAGCAGACACAGCGGACAGCCGAACACTGAAGCTTTCTTT.

V is TRBV4-3 and J is TRBJ1-2; TRBD1 matches 9 bases. This CDR3 region has 16 residues. Germline CDR1 reads LGHNA; CDR2 reads YSLEER. The V segment lost 4 bases and the J segment 7 bases; nucleotides outside the gene matches: 13. The CDR3 reads CASSPNPGQGISGYTF. Written as DNA, the CDR3 is TGCGCCAGCAGCCCGAACCCAGGACAGGGGATATCTGGCTACACCTTC.

The chain recombines TRBV5-1 with TRBJ2-7; the match to TRBD2 covers 9 bases. The J segment lost 6 bases and the V segment lost 4 bases, leaving 11 bases of the junction unmatched. This CDR3 region has 15 residues. Germline loops: CDR1 SGHRS, CDR2 YFSETQ. Written as DNA, the CDR3 is TGCGCCAGCAGCAGGGGGCTGGTAGCGGGGGTCGAGCAGTACTTC. Amino acids: CASSRGLVAGVEQYF.

The chain carries TRBV7-3 and TRBJ2-1, with TRBD2 matching over 7 bases. V dropped 7 bases and J dropped 4; count of bases not matched to a gene: 7. Germline-derived CDR1 and CDR2 are SGHTA and FQGTGA. This CDR3 is built from 14 residues. The CDR3 DNA is TGTGCCAGCACCCCGGGCGGGGGATACAATGAGCAGTTCTTC. This translates into CASTPGGGYNEQFF.

A few counts support this clone. This rearrangement joins TRBV5-4 to TRBJ1-1; 8 bases align to TRBD1. Germline CDR1 reads SGHNT; CDR2 reads YYREEE (reference sequence). This CDR3 comprises 14 residues. J lost 7 bases, V lost 4 bases, and 9 bases had no gene match. The CDR3 DNA reads TGTGCCAGCAGCACCCGCCCCGACAGGGGTGAAGCTTTCTTT. Its protein product is CASSTRPDRGEAFF.

This chain connects TRBV30 to TRBJ2-7, with 12 bases lining up with TRBD1. The germline V gene has CDR1 GTSNPN and CDR2 SVGIG (reference sequence). The CDR3 sequence is 13 residues long. V trimming: 5 bases; J trimming: 2 bases; junction bases outside the gene matches: 1. The CDR3 region has the DNA TGTGCCTGGGGGGACAGGGGGCCCTACGAGCAGTACTTC. This codes for CAWGDRGPYEQYF.

This chain links TRBV28 with TRBJ1-2, with 7 bases lining up with TRBD1. The CDR3 contains 12 residues. In germline, CDR1 is MDHEN, CDR2 SYDVKM. Unmatched junction bases numbered 6, after V lost 6 bases and J lost 8 bases. The CDR3 coding sequence is TGTGCCAGCAGAGACAGGGTGTGGGGCTACACCTTC. Residues: CASRDRVWGYTF.